Here is one T cell receptor beta chain with its context. Original processing methods: Reference gene primer amplification yielded estimated nucleated cell counts. Using immunoSEQ multiplex PCR, the repertoire was profiled, and TCRdb retains in-frame clones only, with some absent. D and trimming were read from the DNA, whereas the V and J calls and clone size are those reported in that table. This sample yields around 190,000 clones, of which more than 75% are seen a single time; less than 20% belongs to the top ten. Participants, 18 to 89 years old, spanned under 30 US areas. Which cohort a participant joined came from the clinical history participants gave. This entry is derived from a study of blood T cell repertoires in COVID-19. Across the whole study: From T cells, B-cell-depleted T cells, or PBMCs came the material, which was cDNA or gDNA.

The specimen sequenced was PBMCs or T cells enriched from blood (not recorded which). The sequence came from a woman in her fifties or sixties with acute COVID-19.

CDR3 residues: CASRSTGGSGSPLHF. The CDR3 DNA follows: TGTGCCAGTAGGTCGACAGGAGGCAGCGGATCACCCCTCCACTTT. The chain links TRBV19 to TRBJ1-6; maybe TRBD1 (6 bases). The germline CDR1 and CDR2 sequences are LNHDA and SQIVND (reference sequence). The CDR3 has 15 amino acids. The V gene lost 6 bases and the J gene lost 10 bases, with 19 bases spanning the gap. The complete variable domain, with remaining parts taken from reference TRBV19 and TRBJ1-6, reads DGGITQSPKYLFRKEGQNVTLSCEQNLNHDAMYWYRQDPGQGLRLIYYSQIVNDFQKGDIAEGYSVSREKKESFPLTVTSAQKNPTAFYLCASRSTGGSGSPLHFGNGTRLTVT.